This T cell receptor beta chain was obtained from a study of blood T cell repertoires in COVID-19. Turning to the study itself: Donors in the United States, Italy and Spain gave samples during acute or convalescent COVID-19.

Per the study methods: Amplification from reference gene primers served as the basis for estimated nucleated cell counts. The protocol was immunoSEQ multiplex PCR, while the TCRdb copy is restricted to in-frame clones and leaves out a portion. V, J and clone size were drawn from that table, and D and trimming were deduced from the DNA. The table has some 210,000 clones, nearly 90% seen once. This clone appeared once. Trimming cost V 2 bases and J 7 bases; bases outside gene matches: 8. The CDR3 extends over 16 amino acids. CDR1 is SGHNT and CDR2 is YYREEE in the germline V gene (reference sequence). The origin of this receptor is a woman between 35 and 50 years old who had recovered from COVID-19. Sample: peripheral blood. J is TRBJ2-2 and V is TRBV5-4, with TRBD1 matching over 10 bases. The CDR3 loop is CASSFVSTGGIGELFF. The CDR3 nucleotides are TGTGCCAGCAGCTTCGTTTCGACAGGGGGCATCGGGGAGCTGTTTTTT.